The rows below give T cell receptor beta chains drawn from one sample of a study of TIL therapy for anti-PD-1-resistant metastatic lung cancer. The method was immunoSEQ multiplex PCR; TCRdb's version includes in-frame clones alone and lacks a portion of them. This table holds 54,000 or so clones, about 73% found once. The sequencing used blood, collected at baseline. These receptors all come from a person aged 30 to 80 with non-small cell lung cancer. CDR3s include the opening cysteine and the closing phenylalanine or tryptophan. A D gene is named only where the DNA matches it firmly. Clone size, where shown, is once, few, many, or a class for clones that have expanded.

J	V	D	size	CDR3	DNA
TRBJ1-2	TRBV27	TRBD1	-	CASSIKQGAGGYTF	TGTGCCAGCAGCATTAAACAGGGGGCGGGCGGCTACACCTTC
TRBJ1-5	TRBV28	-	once	CASSRNRQPQHF	TGTGCCAGCAGCAGAAATCGTCAGCCCCAGCATTTT
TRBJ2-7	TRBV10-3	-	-	CAINQYGDSSYEQYF	TGTGCCATCAATCAATACGGGGATAGCTCCTACGAGCAGTACTTC
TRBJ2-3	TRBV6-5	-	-	CASSYGPGVTDTQYF	TGTGCCAGCAGTTACGGGCCGGGGGTGACAGATACGCAGTATTTT
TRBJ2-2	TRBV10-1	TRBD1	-	CASSPSQGQSSWGELFF	TGCGCCAGCAGTCCCAGTCAGGGACAGTCGTCCTGGGGGGAGCTGTTTTTT
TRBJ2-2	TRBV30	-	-	CAWTLLVNTGELFF	TGTGCCTGGACTCTTCTAGTGAACACCGGGGAGCTGTTTTTT
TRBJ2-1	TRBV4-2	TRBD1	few	CASSQEIWTGIDYNEQFF	TGTGCCAGCAGCCAAGAAATATGGACAGGGATAGACTACAATGAGCAGTTCTTC
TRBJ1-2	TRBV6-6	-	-	CASSYSSFARGYGYTF	TGTGCCAGCAGTTACTCGAGCTTTGCCCGAGGCTATGGCTACACCTTC
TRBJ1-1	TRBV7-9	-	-	CASSPWGDTSNTEAFF	TGTGCCAGCAGCCCTTGGGGGGACACCTCGAACACTGAAGCTTTCTTT
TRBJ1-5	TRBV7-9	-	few	CASSSKQGPNQPQHF	TGTGCCAGCAGCTCGAAGCAGGGTCCGAATCAGCCCCAGCATTTT
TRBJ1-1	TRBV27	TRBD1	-	CASSPGDPGTAFSIF	TGTGCCAGCAGCCCCGGAGATCCTGGGACAGCCTTTTCAATCTTT
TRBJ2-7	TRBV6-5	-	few	CASSYSSGAYEQYF	TGTGCCAGCAGTTACTCGTCGGGGGCGTACGAGCAGTACTTC
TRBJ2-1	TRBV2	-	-	CASSVELYNEQFF	TGTGCCAGCAGTGTCGAACTATACAATGAGCAGTTCTTC
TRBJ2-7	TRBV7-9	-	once	CASSPGLTYEQYF	TGTGCCAGCAGCCCGGGGCTAACCTACGAGCAGTACTTC
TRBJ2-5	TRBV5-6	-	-	CASSLDSLLSQYF	TGTGCCAGCAGCTTGGACTCCCTCCTATCCCAGTACTTC